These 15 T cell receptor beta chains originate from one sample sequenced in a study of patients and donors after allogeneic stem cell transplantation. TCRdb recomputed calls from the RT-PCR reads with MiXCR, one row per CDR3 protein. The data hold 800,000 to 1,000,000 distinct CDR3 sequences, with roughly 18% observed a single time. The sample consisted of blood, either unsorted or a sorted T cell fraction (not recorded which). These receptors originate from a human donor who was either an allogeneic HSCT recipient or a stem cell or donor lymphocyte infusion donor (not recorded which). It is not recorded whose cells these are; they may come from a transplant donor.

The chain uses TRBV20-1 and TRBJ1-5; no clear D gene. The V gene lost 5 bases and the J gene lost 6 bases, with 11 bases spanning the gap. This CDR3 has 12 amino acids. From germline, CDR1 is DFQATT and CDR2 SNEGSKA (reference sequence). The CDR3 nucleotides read TGCAGTGCTGCCCCGGGAGTTCAGCCCCAGCATTTT. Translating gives CSAAPGVQPQHF.

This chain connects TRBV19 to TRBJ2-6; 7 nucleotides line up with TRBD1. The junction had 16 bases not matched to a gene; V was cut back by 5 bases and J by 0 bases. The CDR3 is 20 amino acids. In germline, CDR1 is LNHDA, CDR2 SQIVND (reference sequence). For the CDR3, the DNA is TGTGCCAGTAGTCAATTTCGATCAGGACAGGCATACTCTGGGGCCAACGTCCTGACTTTC. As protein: CASSQFRSGQAYSGANVLTF.

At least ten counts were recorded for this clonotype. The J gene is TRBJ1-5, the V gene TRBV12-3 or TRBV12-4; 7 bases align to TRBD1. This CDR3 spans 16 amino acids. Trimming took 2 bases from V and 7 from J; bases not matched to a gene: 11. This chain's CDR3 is CASSLILGQGVQPQHF. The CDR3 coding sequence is TGTGCCAGCAGTTTAATTCTCGGGCAGGGGGTCCAGCCCCAGCATTTT.

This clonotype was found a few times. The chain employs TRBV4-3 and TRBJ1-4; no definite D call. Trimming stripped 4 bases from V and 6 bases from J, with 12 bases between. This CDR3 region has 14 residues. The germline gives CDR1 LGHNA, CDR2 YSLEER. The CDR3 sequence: CASSLGRGDEKLFF. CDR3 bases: TGCGCCAGCAGCCTGGGCCGTGGGGATGAAAAACTGTTTTTT.

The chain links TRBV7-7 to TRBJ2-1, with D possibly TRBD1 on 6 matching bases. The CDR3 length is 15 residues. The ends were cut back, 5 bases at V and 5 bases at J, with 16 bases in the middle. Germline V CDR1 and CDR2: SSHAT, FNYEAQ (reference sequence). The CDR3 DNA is TGTGCCAGCAGCCCGGACGACAGGCGTAACAATGAGCAGTTCTTC. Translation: CASSPDDRRNNEQFF.

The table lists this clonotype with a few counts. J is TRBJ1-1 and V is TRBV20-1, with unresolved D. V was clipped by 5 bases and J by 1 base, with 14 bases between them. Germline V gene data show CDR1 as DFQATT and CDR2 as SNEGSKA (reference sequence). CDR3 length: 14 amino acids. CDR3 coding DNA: TGCAGTGCTCCGCGACGGGAAGCGAACACTGAAGCTTTCTTT. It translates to CSAPRREANTEAFF.

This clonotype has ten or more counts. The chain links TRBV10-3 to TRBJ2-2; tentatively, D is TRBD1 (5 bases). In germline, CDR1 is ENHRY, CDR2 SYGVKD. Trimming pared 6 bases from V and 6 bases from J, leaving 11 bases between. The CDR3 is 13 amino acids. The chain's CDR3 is CAIRGQHAGELFF. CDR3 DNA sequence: TGTGCCATCAGGGGGCAGCACGCCGGGGAGCTGTTTTTT.

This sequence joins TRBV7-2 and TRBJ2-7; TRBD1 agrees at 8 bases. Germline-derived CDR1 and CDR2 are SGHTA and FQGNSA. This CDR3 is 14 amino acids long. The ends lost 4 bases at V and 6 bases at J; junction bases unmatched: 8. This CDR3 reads CASSSRDRFSEQYF. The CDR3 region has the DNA TGTGCCAGCAGCTCTCGGGACAGGTTCAGCGAGCAGTACTTC.

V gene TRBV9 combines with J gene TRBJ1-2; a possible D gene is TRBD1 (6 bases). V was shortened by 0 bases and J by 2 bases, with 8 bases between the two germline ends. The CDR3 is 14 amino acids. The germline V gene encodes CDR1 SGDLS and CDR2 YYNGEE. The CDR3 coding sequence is TGTGCCAGCAGCGTAGGGGACATAAACTATGGCTACACCTTC. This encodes CASSVGDINYGYTF.

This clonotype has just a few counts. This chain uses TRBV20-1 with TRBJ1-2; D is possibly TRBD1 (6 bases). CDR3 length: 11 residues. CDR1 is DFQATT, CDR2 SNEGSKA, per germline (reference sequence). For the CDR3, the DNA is TGCAGCGCGGGGGGCGAATATGGCTACACCTTC. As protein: CSAGGEYGYTF.

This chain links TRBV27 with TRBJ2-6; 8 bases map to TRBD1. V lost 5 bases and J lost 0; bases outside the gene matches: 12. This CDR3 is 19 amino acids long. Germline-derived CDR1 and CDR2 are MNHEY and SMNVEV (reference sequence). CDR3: CASSIFRDRQHSGANVLTF. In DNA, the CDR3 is TGTGCCAGCAGTATCTTCCGGGACAGGCAACACTCTGGGGCCAACGTCCTGACTTTC.

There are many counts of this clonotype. The chain's CDR3 is CASSFTSGGTGELFF. As DNA, the CDR3 is TGTGCCAGCAGTTTCACTAGCGGGGGGACCGGGGAGCTGTTTTTT. The V call is TRBV12-3 or TRBV12-4, the J call TRBJ2-2, with 12 nucleotides matching TRBD2. The V gene end was trimmed by 3 bases and the J gene end by 5 bases; junction bases not matched to a gene: 1. The CDR3 sequence is 15 residues long.

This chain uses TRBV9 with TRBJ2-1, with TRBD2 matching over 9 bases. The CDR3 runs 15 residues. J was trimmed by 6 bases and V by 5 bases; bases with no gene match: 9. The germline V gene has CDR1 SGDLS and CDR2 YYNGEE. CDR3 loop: CASSSTGTSLNEQFF. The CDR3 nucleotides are TGTGCCAGCAGTTCCACCGGGACTAGCCTCAATGAGCAGTTCTTC.

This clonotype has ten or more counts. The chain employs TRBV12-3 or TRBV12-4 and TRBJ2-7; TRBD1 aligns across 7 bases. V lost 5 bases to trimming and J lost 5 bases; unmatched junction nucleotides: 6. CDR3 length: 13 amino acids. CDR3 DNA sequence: TGTGCCAGCAGTCGGACAGGTGGAGACGAGCAGTACTTC. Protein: CASSRTGGDEQYF.

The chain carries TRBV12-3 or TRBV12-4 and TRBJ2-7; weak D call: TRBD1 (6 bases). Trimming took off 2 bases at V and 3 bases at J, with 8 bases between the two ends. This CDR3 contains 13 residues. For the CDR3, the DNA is TGTGCCAGCAGTTTACAGGGGCTCTACGAGCAGTACTTC. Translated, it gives CASSLQGLYEQYF.